The T cell receptor (beta chain) under discussion was sequenced for a study of T cell responses to AZD1222 COVID-19 vaccine. Overall study results and limits: Only five to seven AZD1222 recipients tested seropositive at baseline. Following two doses of AZD1222, Spike-specific TCR breadth and depth rose. Variant regions that are unmutated are reportedly the target of nearly half of spike-specific TCRs. Donors in the cohort were predominantly white British and more often female, and clonal diversity was possibly underestimated.

The CDR3 is 16 amino acids. Trimming took off 5 bases at V and 0 bases at J, with 14 bases between the two ends. Germline CDR1 is MNHEY and CDR2 is SMNVEV (reference sequence). Turning to this clone: Its matching antigen is unknown.

Produced via immunoSEQ multiplex PCR; TCRdb's table is partial and in-frame only. The sample has approximately 65,000 clones, over 60% seen once. The TCR originated in an adult in good health. The source was peripheral blood, collected on day 0 of AZD1222 vaccination. The chain combines TRBV27 with TRBJ1-5; D is uncertain. CDR3 residues: CASSPMDGFSNQPQHF. The CDR3 bases are TGTGCCAGCAGTCCCATGGACGGTTTTAGCAATCAGCCCCAGCATTTT.